Listed here are 12 T cell receptor beta chains from one sample, sequenced in a study of blood T cell repertoires in COVID-19. Sequenced by immunoSEQ multiplex PCR; TCRdb stores in-frame clones only, minus some. There are about 88,000 clones in the sample; nearly 90% occur only once, and approximately 2.9% lies in the top ten. The sample consisted of peripheral blood. These TCRs come from a woman older than 75 with acute or convalescent COVID-19.

CDR3 DNA: TGTGCCAGCATCCCCCAGGGAAACTATGGCTACACCTTC. Residues: CASIPQGNYGYTF. The chain uses TRBV2 and TRBJ1-2, with D tentatively TRBD1 (5 bases). V was pared by 7 bases and J by 2 bases, with 11 bases between. This CDR3 comprises 13 residues. Germline V lookup: CDR1 SNHLY, CDR2 FYNNEI.

This chain uses TRBV29-1 with TRBJ1-3, with a possible D match to TRBD1 (6 bases). Between the trimmed V and J ends, which lost 7 bases and 4 bases, there was a span of 8 bases. Germline V lookup: CDR1 SQVTM, CDR2 ANQGSEA. The CDR3 is made up of 11 amino acids. CDR3 in amino acids: CSGGQGNTIYF. DNA of the CDR3: TGCAGCGGTGGACAGGGAAACACCATATATTTT.

About this clone: The limits of the CDR3 on the DNA are not certain, so only TCRdb's listed CDR3 is given. CDR3 region: CASSVATGTGLFF. The V call is TRBV9, the J call TRBJ2-1; whether TRBD1, the table's D call, matches the DNA was not checked. Germline V lookup: CDR1 SGDLS, CDR2 YYNGEE. Inclusive of both ends, the CDR3 amounts to 13 amino acids.

This clone was recorded only once. The V gene is TRBV6-5, the J gene TRBJ1-1, with D unresolved. CDR3 size: 14 residues. V dropped 6 bases and J dropped 6 bases, with 17 bases sitting between them. Germline lookup yields CDR1 MNHEY and CDR2 SVGAGI. The CDR3 sequence: CASSPLQANPEAFF. In nucleotides, the CDR3 is TGTGCCAGCAGCCCCCTTCAGGCAAATCCTGAAGCTTTCTTT.

V is TRBV2 and J is TRBJ2-3; D is unresolved. The ends were cut back, 4 bases at V and 6 bases at J, with 8 bases in the middle. CDR3 size: 12 residues. CDR1 is SNHLY and CDR2 is FYNNEI in the germline V gene. Written as DNA, the CDR3 is TGTGCCAGCAGTGTTCAGGCGGATACGCAGTATTTT. As protein: CASSVQADTQYF. The full variable domain, rest sourced from reference TRBV2 and TRBJ2-3, is EPEVTQTPSHQVTQMGQEVILRCVPISNHLYFYWYRQILGQKVEFLVSFYNNEISEKSEIFDDQFSVERPDGSNFTLKIRSTKLEDSAMYFCASSVQADTQYFGPGTRLTVL.

The CDR3, as DNA: TGTGCCAGCAGTTGGAGACGCACGAACACTGAAGCTTTCTTT. This gives the protein CASSWRRTNTEAFF. The V and J genes are TRBV27 and TRBJ1-1; D unclear. CDR1 and CDR2 from the germline V gene are MNHEY and SMNVEV (reference sequence). Deletions cut 4 bases from V and 1 base from J, with 10 bases between. The length of the CDR3 is 14 residues.

The V call is TRBV2, the J call TRBJ2-2; D is perhaps TRBD1 (5 bases). Trimming pared 3 bases from V and 7 bases from J, leaving 9 bases between. The CDR3 is made up of 13 amino acids. Germline CDR1 and CDR2: SNHLY and FYNNEI. The CDR3 DNA sequence: TGTGCCAGCAGTGATAGGGGAATCGGGGAGCTGTTTTTT. Protein sequence: CASSDRGIGELFF.

The chain is built from TRBV18 and TRBJ1-1, with 7 positions matching TRBD1. The CDR3 extends over 13 amino acids. V lost 6 bases and J lost 7; bases outside the gene matches: 8. The germline V gene encodes CDR1 KGHSH and CDR2 LQKENI. The CDR3 loop reads CASSRDSTFEAFF. CDR3 nucleotide sequence: TGTGCCAGCTCTCGGGACAGCACCTTTGAAGCTTTCTTT.

This rearrangement joins TRBV7-2 to TRBJ1-2, with D maybe TRBD1 (5 bases). Germline-derived CDR1 and CDR2 are SGHTA and FQGNSA. The length of the CDR3 is 13 residues. V was shortened by 1 base and J by 2 bases, with 5 bases between the two germline ends. Here the CDR3 reads CASSLGTNYGYTF. CDR3 DNA: TGTGCCAGCAGCTTAGGGACAAACTATGGCTACACCTTC.

The gene calls are TRBV4-2 and TRBJ2-2, with 9 bases identical to TRBD1. The V segment lost 2 bases and the J segment 7 bases; nucleotides outside the gene matches: 5. Germline loops: CDR1 LGHNA, CDR2 YNFKEQ. The CDR3 extends over 15 amino acids. CDR3 sequence reads: CASSQPGTGIGELFF. In nucleotides, the CDR3 is TGTGCCAGCAGCCAACCCGGGACAGGGATCGGGGAGCTGTTTTTT.

The chain employs TRBV7-2 and TRBJ2-1; 9 bases agree with TRBD1. The CDR3 totals 15 residues. Losses at the gene ends were 5 bases for V and 2 bases for J; bases not matched to a gene: 4. The germline gives CDR1 SGHTA, CDR2 FQGNSA. The CDR3 DNA reads TGTGCCAGCAGCCTGGGACAGGGTCCCTACAATGAGCAGTTCTTC. Its protein product is CASSLGQGPYNEQFF.

The chain uses TRBV5-1 and TRBJ1-1; possibly TRBD1 for D (6 bases). V was pared by 2 bases and J by 3 bases, with 11 bases between. Germline-derived CDR1 and CDR2 are SGHRS and YFSETQ. The CDR3 runs 14 residues. CDR3 bases: TGCGCCAGCAGCTTTCAGGGGCAGGACACTGAAGCTTTCTTT. It is translated as CASSFQGQDTEAFF. Full variable domain (outside the CDR3, taken from reference TRBV5-1 and TRBJ1-1): KAGVTQTPRYLIKTRGQQVTLSCSPISGHRSVSWYQQTPGQGLQFLFEYFSETQRNKGNFPGRFSGRQFSNSRSEMNVSTLELGDSALYLCASSFQGQDTEAFFGQGTRLTVV.